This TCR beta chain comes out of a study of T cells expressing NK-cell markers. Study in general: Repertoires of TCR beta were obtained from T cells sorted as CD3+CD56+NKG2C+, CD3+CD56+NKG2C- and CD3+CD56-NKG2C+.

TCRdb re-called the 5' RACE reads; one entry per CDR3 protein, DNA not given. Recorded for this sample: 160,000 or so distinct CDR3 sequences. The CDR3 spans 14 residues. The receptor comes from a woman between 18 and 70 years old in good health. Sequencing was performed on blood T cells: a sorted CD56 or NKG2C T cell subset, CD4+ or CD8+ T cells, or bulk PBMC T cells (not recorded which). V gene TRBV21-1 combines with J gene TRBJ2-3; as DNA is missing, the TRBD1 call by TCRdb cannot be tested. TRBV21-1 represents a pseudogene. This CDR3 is CASSARQDTDTQYF.